The 32 T cell receptor beta chains presented below share a single source sample, sequenced in a study of HIV-infected patients and healthy controls. Reverse transcription used about 500 ng RNA and constant-region primers for alpha and beta. Alpha and beta chain libraries were made separately by chain-specific third strand synthesis with multiplexing indices. One entry per CDR3 protein results from TCRdb running MiXCR on the 5' RACE reads. The sample yields 4,000 or so distinct CDR3 sequences, 6.5% to 8.5% seen once. Antiretroviral therapy had run roughly three months, about 14 weeks, before follow-up blood collection. The repertoire came from unfractionated whole blood and reflected all unsorted peripheral T cells. The starting material was blood, obtained during antiretroviral therapy. These receptors originate from an adult with HIV infection.

This clonotype was seen at least ten times. The chain has TRBV6-1 and TRBJ1-5; D is possibly TRBD1 (6 bases). Looked up from germline, CDR1 is MNHNS and CDR2 is SASEGT. The V gene lost 4 bases and the J gene lost 9 bases, with 16 bases spanning the gap. The CDR3 has 14 residues. The CDR3 DNA reads TGTGCCAGCAGTGGGGACACCGCGGGACGGCCCCAGCATTTT. It encodes CASSGDTAGRPQHF.

This clonotype was observed a few times. The chain has TRBV28 and TRBJ2-1; TRBD1 aligns across 8 bases. The germline CDR1 and CDR2 sequences are MDHEN and SYDVKM. J was trimmed by 2 bases and V by 5 bases; bases with no gene match: 8. The CDR3 sequence is 16 residues long. The CDR3 DNA is TGTGCCAGCAGTGCAGGGGGCGCTCCCACCTACAATGAGCAGTTCTTC. It encodes CASSAGGAPTYNEQFF.

The chain carries TRBV5-1 and TRBJ1-2, with 8 bases that match TRBD1. Losses at the gene ends were 4 bases for V and 8 bases for J; bases not matched to a gene: 7. The length of the CDR3 is 13 residues. Germline CDR1 reads SGHRS; CDR2 reads YFSETQ. In nucleotides, the CDR3 is TGCGCCAGCAGCGAGGACAGGGCCGGGGGCTACACCTTC. It translates to CASSEDRAGGYTF. The full variable domain, rest sourced from reference TRBV5-1 and TRBJ1-2, is KAGVTQTPRYLIKTRGQQVTLSCSPISGHRSVSWYQQTPGQGLQFLFEYFSETQRNKGNFPGRFSGRQFSNSRSEMNVSTLELGDSALYLCASSEDRAGGYTFGSGTRLTVV.

The chain employs TRBV20-1 and TRBJ1-5; no clear D gene. The length of the CDR3 is 13 residues. V lost 4 bases and J 1 base, leaving 8 bases between the germline ends. Germline CDR1 reads DFQATT; CDR2 reads SNEGSKA (reference sequence). CDR3 sequence reads: CSAIPGSNQPQHF. Here the CDR3 DNA reads TGCAGTGCTATTCCGGGGAGCAATCAGCCCCAGCATTTT.

The chain carries TRBV19 and TRBJ1-5, with 7 nucleotides matching TRBD1. With 8 bases clipped from V and 3 bases from J, the junction kept 7 bases outside the gene matches. The CDR3 spans 14 residues. CDR1 LNHDA and CDR2 SQIVND come from the germline V gene (reference sequence). DNA for the CDR3: TGTGCCAGTGCCCACAGGGGAAACAATCAGCCCCAGCATTTT. It specifies CASAHRGNNQPQHF.

This clonotype rates as large (0.1 to 1%). The chain combines TRBV4-1 with TRBJ2-7, with 8 bases fitting TRBD1. Germline V CDR1 and CDR2: MGHRA, YSYEKL. This CDR3 region has 12 residues. V was clipped by 6 bases and J by 6 bases; unmatched bases: 4. DNA of the CDR3: TGCGCCAGCAGTCCGACAGGGGCCGAGCAGTACTTC. The encoded protein is CASSPTGAEQYF.

This clonotype was recorded many times. The rearrangement joins TRBV20-1 to TRBJ2-3; D is uncertain. This CDR3 spans 12 amino acids. Germline-derived CDR1 and CDR2 are DFQATT and SNEGSKA (reference sequence). V lost 5 bases, J lost 7 bases, and 13 bases lay in between. CDR3 residues: CSAGYLGNTQYF. CDR3 in DNA: TGCAGTGCTGGTTACTTGGGGAATACGCAGTATTTT.

By share, this clonotype counts as medium-sized (0.01 to 0.1%). The CDR3 loop is CASSLVPESSGNTIYF. In DNA, the CDR3 is TGTGCCAGCAGCTTAGTTCCAGAGAGCTCTGGAAACACCATATATTTT. J is TRBJ1-3 and V is TRBV7-9; D is uncertain. Germline-derived CDR1 and CDR2 are SEHNR and FQNEAQ (reference sequence). Trimming left V 1 base short and J 0 bases short, with 10 bases between. This CDR3 contains 16 residues.

This clonotype was seen ten or more times. The chain is built from TRBV28 and TRBJ2-5; D is perhaps TRBD1 (5 bases). The CDR3 extends over 12 amino acids. In germline, CDR1 is MDHEN, CDR2 SYDVKM. V lost 4 bases and J lost 9, with 12 bases in between. CDR3 region: CASSSQGRAQYF. The CDR3 nucleotides read TGTGCCAGCAGTTCTCAGGGCCGGGCCCAGTACTTC.

There are many counts of this clonotype. The V call is TRBV27, the J call TRBJ2-5; no clear D gene. The germline V and J ends were trimmed by 2 bases and 6 bases, with 13 bases remaining between them. The CDR3 length is 14 residues. The germline gives CDR1 MNHEY, CDR2 SMNVEV (reference sequence). In DNA form, the CDR3 reads TGTGCCAGCAGTTTAGGTGGGGATTGGAAGACCCAGTACTTC. Its protein is CASSLGGDWKTQYF.

The table lists this clonotype with many counts. V usage is TRBV20-1 and J usage is TRBJ2-5; D might be TRBD2 (6 bases). V was clipped by 5 bases and J by 5 bases, with 12 bases between them. CDR1 and CDR2 from the germline V gene are DFQATT and SNEGSKA (reference sequence). The CDR3 is made up of 12 amino acids. CDR3 DNA sequence: TGCAGTGCTTTGGGTGGGGGGGAGACCCAGTACTTC. Protein product: CSALGGGETQYF.

This clonotype was recorded at least ten times. The J gene is TRBJ2-3, the V gene TRBV2, with D perhaps assigned TRBD1 or TRBD2 (5 bases each). The CDR3 extends over 14 amino acids. Germline V lookup: CDR1 SNHLY, CDR2 FYNNEI. The V and J ends lost 6 bases and 0 bases respectively, with 10 bases between them. The CDR3 region is CASSEGSSTDTQYF. The CDR3 DNA is TGTGCCAGCAGCGAGGGGTCTAGCACAGATACGCAGTATTTT.

The J gene is TRBJ2-7, the V gene TRBV7-8; unclear D gene. CDR1 is SGHVS and CDR2 is FQNEAQ in the germline V gene. The CDR3 extends over 15 amino acids. V lost 3 bases, J lost 3 bases, and 15 bases lay in between. Here the CDR3 DNA reads TGTGCCAGCAGCTTCCTTGAGAGCCCTCGCTACGAGCAGTACTTC. Translation gives CASSFLESPRYEQYF.

This clonotype has a handful of counts. This chain links TRBV20-1 with TRBJ1-5, with 8 bases aligning to TRBD1. V gave up 4 bases and J gave up 1 base; unmatched junction bases: 3. The CDR3 length is 14 residues. Germline values: CDR1 DFQATT, CDR2 SNEGSKA (reference sequence). For the CDR3, the DNA is TGCAGTGCTACCAGGGGGCAAAGCAATCAGCCCCAGCATTTT. Translated, it gives CSATRGQSNQPQHF.

Many counts were recorded for this clonotype. This CDR3 reads CASSYSRRSNTGELFF. Written as DNA, the CDR3 is TGTGCCAGCAGTTACTCGAGAAGGTCGAACACCGGGGAGCTGTTTTTT. The V gene is TRBV6-2 or TRBV6-3, the J gene TRBJ2-2, with D uncertain. V was shortened by 0 bases and J by 0 bases, with 8 bases between the two germline ends. Germline V gene data show CDR1 as MNHEY and CDR2 as SVGEGT. The CDR3 has 16 amino acids.

By frequency in the sample, this clonotype is medium-sized (0.01 to 0.1%). The rearrangement joins TRBV5-1 to TRBJ2-1, with TRBD1 matching over 9 bases. The CDR3 sequence is 16 residues long. The V and J ends lost 4 bases and 9 bases, in that order; junction bases with no gene match: 14. Germline CDR1 and CDR2: SGHRS and YFSETQ. The CDR3 DNA follows: TGCGCCAGCAGCACCCACCCCGGGGACAGGGCACCTGAGCAGTTCTTC. The encoded protein is CASSTHPGDRAPEQFF.

This clonotype is medium-sized. The DNA of the CDR3 is TGTGCCAGCAGTTCCCCCCGCGGGGGGCAAGAGACCCAGTACTTC. Amino acid sequence: CASSSPRGGQETQYF. This rearrangement joins TRBV28 to TRBJ2-5; TRBD2 matches 8 bases. Germline-derived CDR1 and CDR2 are MDHEN and SYDVKM. This CDR3 contains 15 residues. The V gene end was trimmed by 4 bases and the J gene end by 2 bases; junction bases not matched to a gene: 6.

CDR3 DNA sequence: TGCAGCGTCCAGGGAGGATTGGCGGAAGAGACCCAGTACTTC. Its protein product is CSVQGGLAEETQYF. V and J are TRBV29-1 and TRBJ2-5, with D possibly being TRBD2 (6 bases). The V end lost 6 bases, the J end lost 3 bases, and 17 bases lay between the germline ends. This CDR3 is built from 14 residues. Germline loops: CDR1 SQVTM, CDR2 ANQGSEA.

At least ten counts were recorded for this clonotype. The gene calls are TRBV19 and TRBJ2-1; D remains ambiguous. V shed 5 bases and J shed 3 bases, with 8 bases lying between them. The CDR3 has 13 amino acids. CDR1 is LNHDA, CDR2 SQIVND, per germline (reference sequence). CDR3 loop: CASSERHYNEQFF. CDR3 nucleotides: TGTGCCAGTAGTGAGCGACACTACAATGAGCAGTTCTTC.

The chain links TRBV6-2 or TRBV6-3 to TRBJ2-1, with 8 bases fitting TRBD2. The V and J ends lost 3 bases and 2 bases, in that order; junction bases with no gene match: 12. The CDR3 contains 18 residues. Germline assignment: CDR1 MNHEY and CDR2 SVGEGT. The CDR3 region is CASSYSRIGTSTYNEQFF. In nucleotides, the CDR3 is TGTGCCAGCAGTTATAGTCGGATTGGGACTAGTACCTACAATGAGCAGTTCTTC.

This clonotype was counted between two and nine times. The genes are TRBV10-3 and TRBJ1-1, with D possibly being TRBD1 (6 bases). Per the germline V gene, CDR1 is ENHRY and CDR2 is SYGVKD. The CDR3 length is 14 residues. V lost 5 bases, J lost 0 bases, and 10 bases lay in between. The CDR3 loop is CAISNGGVNTEAFF. The CDR3 region has the DNA TGTGCCATCAGTAATGGGGGCGTGAACACTGAAGCTTTCTTT.

This clonotype occurred many times. CDR3 DNA sequence: TGTGCCAGCAGTCCAAGGGGTCAGTATAGCAATCAGCCCCAGCATTTT. It specifies CASSPRGQYSNQPQHF. The rearrangement joins TRBV28 to TRBJ1-5; D is perhaps TRBD1 (5 bases). This CDR3 comprises 16 residues. Germline V gene sequence: CDR1 MDHEN, CDR2 SYDVKM. Trimming pared 5 bases from V and 0 bases from J, leaving 14 bases between. Full variable domain (outside the CDR3, taken from reference TRBV28 and TRBJ1-5): DVKVTQSSRYLVKRTGEKVFLECVQDMDHENMFWYRQDPGLGLRLIYFSYDVKMKEKGDIPEGYSVSREKKERFSLILESASTNQTSMYLCASSPRGQYSNQPQHFGDGTRLSIL.

This clonotype is labeled as medium-sized (0.01 to 0.1%). This CDR3 is CASSLGAGEKLFF. The CDR3 DNA is TGTGCCAGCAGCTTAGGTGCAGGCGAAAAACTGTTTTTT. This chain links TRBV7-9 with TRBJ1-4; D is unresolved. Germline assignment: CDR1 SEHNR and CDR2 FQNEAQ (reference sequence). The CDR3 consists of 13 residues. Trimming pared 1 base from V and 8 bases from J, leaving 8 bases between.

This clonotype came up a few times. CDR3 amino acids: CASSLGTGLNQPQHF. The CDR3 region has the DNA TGTGCCAGCAGTCTCGGGACAGGGCTCAATCAGCCCCAGCATTTT. V is TRBV6-5 and J is TRBJ1-5, with 9 bases that match TRBD1. The CDR3 extends over 15 amino acids. Losses at the gene ends were 5 bases for V and 3 bases for J; bases not matched to a gene: 5. Germline lookup yields CDR1 MNHEY and CDR2 SVGAGI.

In its sample, this clonotype ranks as medium-sized. The CDR3 loop reads CASSLGGLKARSYNEQFF. The CDR3 DNA reads as TGTGCCAGCAGTTTGGGGGGCCTTAAGGCCCGCTCCTACAATGAGCAGTTCTTC. This chain joins TRBV28 and TRBJ2-1; D might be TRBD1 or TRBD2, each matching 6 bases. The CDR3 contains 18 residues. Germline V gene data show CDR1 as MDHEN and CDR2 as SYDVKM. V was cut by 3 bases and J by 0 bases, with 18 bases left in between.

This clonotype rates as medium-sized. V gene TRBV4-2 combines with J gene TRBJ1-6; D gene ambiguous. The V and J ends lost 0 bases and 10 bases respectively, with 7 bases between them. Germline CDR1 reads LGHNA; CDR2 reads YNFKEQ. This CDR3 contains 13 residues. The CDR3 spells CASSQDIYSPLHF. The CDR3 bases are TGTGCCAGCAGCCAAGATATTTACTCACCCCTCCACTTT.

This clonotype appeared a few times. This chain joins TRBV5-1 and TRBJ1-2; D unresolved. Germline CDR1 SGHRS, CDR2 YFSETQ. V gave up 0 bases and J gave up 8 bases, with 8 bases separating them. This CDR3 spans 12 amino acids. The CDR3 here is CASSLVGSGYTF. CDR3 nucleotide sequence: TGCGCCAGCAGCTTGGTTGGGAGCGGCTACACCTTC.

This clonotype was observed a few times. The chain links TRBV5-1 to TRBJ2-3; D possibly corresponds to TRBD1 (5 bases). The V gene lost 4 bases and the J gene lost 3 bases, with 15 bases spanning the gap. This CDR3 is 15 amino acids long. The germline V gene encodes CDR1 SGHRS and CDR2 YFSETQ. The CDR3 DNA sequence: TGCGCCAGCAGCAGGCGGCAGGGAAATACAGATACGCAGTATTTT. As protein: CASSRRQGNTDTQYF. Filled out from reference TRBV5-1 and TRBJ2-3, the complete variable domain reads KAGVTQTPRYLIKTRGQQVTLSCSPISGHRSVSWYQQTPGQGLQFLFEYFSETQRNKGNFPGRFSGRQFSNSRSEMNVSTLELGDSALYLCASSRRQGNTDTQYFGPGTRLTVL.

This clonotype has a count of ten or more. The rearrangement uses TRBV6-5 and TRBJ1-5; the D is unclear. CDR1 and CDR2 (germline): MNHEY, SVGAGI. This CDR3 region has 15 residues. Deletions cut 6 bases from V and 4 bases from J, with 16 bases between. CDR3 coding DNA: TGTGCCAGCAGACTCGGACCTGGATTAAATCAGCCCCAGCATTTT. Protein product: CASRLGPGLNQPQHF.

This clonotype has ten or more counts. V and J are TRBV6-2 or TRBV6-3 and TRBJ1-5; TRBD1 aligns across 8 bases. Unmatched junction bases numbered 7, after V lost 7 bases and J lost 2 bases. The CDR3 runs to 15 residues. CDR1 is MNHEY, CDR2 SVGEGT, per germline. The CDR3 loop reads CASNQGAHGNQPQHF. CDR3 DNA: TGTGCCAGCAACCAGGGGGCCCATGGCAATCAGCCCCAGCATTTT.

In its sample, this clonotype was seen many times. This chain connects TRBV7-9 to TRBJ1-1; tentative D call: TRBD1 (6 bases). V lost 8 bases, J lost 0 bases, and 16 bases lay in between. The CDR3 sequence is 15 residues long. Germline V gives CDR1 SEHNR, CDR2 FQNEAQ (reference sequence). CDR3 region: CASGGGGVVNTEAFF. The DNA for the CDR3 is TGTGCCAGCGGGGGCGGGGGTGTGGTGAACACTGAAGCTTTCTTT.

This clonotype is medium-sized (0.01 to 0.1%) within its sample. The chain joins TRBV24-1 to TRBJ2-3; D is possibly TRBD2 (6 bases). CDR3 length: 16 amino acids. Looked up from germline, CDR1 is KGHDR and CDR2 is SFDVKD. Deletions cut 1 base from V and 2 bases from J, with 12 bases between. Written as DNA, the CDR3 is TGTGCCACCAGTGATTTAGGAGGGCCGTTCACAGATACGCAGTATTTT. The encoded protein is CATSDLGGPFTDTQYF.